This T cell receptor (beta chain) came from a study of CD8+CD57+ T cells in acquired aplastic anemia. On the study more broadly: DNA from sorted CD4+ and CD8+ cells averaged about 3.2 ug. General observations from the study: Between patients and controls, approximately 29 CD8+ CDR3 sequences were found in common.

On this clonotype: The antigen is not known. A clone one base away is much larger, so this may be a read error. The CDR3 does not close with the conserved phenylalanine or tryptophan, likely indicating a read error.

CDR3 and TCR beta VDJ profiling relied on genomic DNA as the template. TCRdb re-called the reads through MiXCR, storing one row per CDR3 protein. The sample includes 180,000 or so distinct CDR3 sequences, around half seen only once; the top ten take 1.8%. Flow cytometry had shown expanded CD8+CD57+ cells in the patients chosen for sequencing. Trimming took off 0 bases at V and 5 bases at J, with 19 bases between the two ends. Germline V gene data show CDR1 as LGHNA and CDR2 as YSLEER. The CDR3 has 17 residues. This sequence originates from a human donor with aplastic anemia. The V call is TRBV4-3, the J call TRBJ1-1; maybe TRBD1 (6 bases). Sequencing used sorted CD4+, CD8+, or CD8+CD57+ T cells (not recorded which) from PBMCs. CDR3 sequence reads: CASSQDRLEGVRTEAFS. As DNA, the CDR3 is TGCGCCAGCAGCCAAGATCGGTTAGAGGGGGTGAGAACTGAAGCTTTCTCT.